The rows below give T cell receptor beta chains drawn from one sample of a study of blood T cell repertoires in COVID-19. Sequenced by immunoSEQ multiplex PCR; TCRdb stores in-frame clones only, minus some. The sample consists of 150,000 to 200,000 clones, about 82% of them appearing once. Sequencing was carried out using peripheral blood. The receptors derive from a woman between 25 and 40 years old with acute or convalescent COVID-19. Both conserved end residues are part of each CDR3. Fields, in order: J gene, V gene, CDR3 protein.

J gene: TRBJ2-7
V gene: TRBV7-8
CDR3 protein: CASSLGATDYEQYF

J gene: TRBJ2-4
V gene: TRBV3-1/TRBV3-2
CDR3 protein: CASSQDLGVNIQYF

J gene: TRBJ1-2
V gene: TRBV27
CDR3 protein: CASRDTGGNYGYTF

J gene: TRBJ1-5
V gene: TRBV6-1
CDR3 protein: CASSESGLYQPQHF

J gene: TRBJ2-7
V gene: TRBV29-1
CDR3 protein: CSFTGGNRYEQYF

J gene: TRBJ1-3
V gene: TRBV28
CDR3 protein: CASSPHPRAGNTIYF

J gene: TRBJ1-5
V gene: TRBV5-5
CDR3 protein: CASSGGTGGRNQPQHF

J gene: TRBJ2-5
V gene: TRBV28
CDR3 protein: CASSFGLRGSEETQYF

J gene: TRBJ1-2
V gene: TRBV18
CDR3 protein: CASSLPRGPNYGYTF

J gene: TRBJ1-6
V gene: TRBV2
CDR3 protein: CASTINRDRNSPLHF

J gene: TRBJ2-7
V gene: TRBV27
CDR3 protein: CASSLQGASYEQYF

J gene: TRBJ1-1
V gene: TRBV5-4
CDR3 protein: CASSLGDRVNTEAFF

J gene: TRBJ2-7
V gene: TRBV4-1
CDR3 protein: CASSQVSGSGMPYEQYF

J gene: TRBJ1-1
V gene: TRBV6-6
CDR3 protein: CASSKTGARGSDEAFF

J gene: TRBJ1-1
V gene: TRBV30
CDR3 protein: CAWSPRVTEAFF

J gene: TRBJ1-2
V gene: TRBV24-1
CDR3 protein: CATSDSLTGIGYTF

J gene: TRBJ2-1
V gene: TRBV15
CDR3 protein: CATSRDRGLNEQFF

J gene: TRBJ1-2
V gene: TRBV19
CDR3 protein: CASSITMARGYTF

J gene: TRBJ2-7
V gene: TRBV10-1
CDR3 protein: CASSESSGYEQYF

J gene: TRBJ2-2
V gene: TRBV7-3
CDR3 protein: CASSLNQFVGELFF

J gene: TRBJ1-1
V gene: TRBV19
CDR3 protein: CASSIVGGGEAFF

J gene: TRBJ1-5
V gene: TRBV6-4
CDR3 protein: CASSDPQGRGASDQPQHF

J gene: TRBJ1-2
V gene: TRBV7-8
CDR3 protein: CASLGQGRGGYTF

J gene: TRBJ1-1
V gene: TRBV28
CDR3 protein: CASSSQADMNTEAFF

J gene: TRBJ1-1
V gene: TRBV19
CDR3 protein: CASSIPGQGRGLTAFF

J gene: TRBJ2-7
V gene: TRBV27
CDR3 protein: CASSFKVSEYYEQYF

J gene: TRBJ1-2
V gene: TRBV19
CDR3 protein: CASSIGATQGSGYTF

J gene: TRBJ1-2
V gene: TRBV15
CDR3 protein: CATSSGQSYGYTF

J gene: TRBJ2-4
V gene: TRBV10-2
CDR3 protein: CASRNGLAKNIQYF

J gene: TRBJ2-7
V gene: TRBV15
CDR3 protein: CATRTRRGQQYF

J gene: TRBJ1-5
V gene: TRBV6-5
CDR3 protein: CASSSARTGTHQPQHF

J gene: TRBJ1-1
V gene: TRBV28
CDR3 protein: CASSKWAKAFEAFF

J gene: TRBJ1-6
V gene: TRBV6-5
CDR3 protein: CASSYGGGISSPLHF

J gene: TRBJ1-1
V gene: TRBV14
CDR3 protein: CASSQKRTAEGTFF

J gene: TRBJ1-6
V gene: TRBV6-5
CDR3 protein: CASSTGDRTNSPLHF

J gene: TRBJ2-3
V gene: TRBV10-1
CDR3 protein: CARAGGTKADTQYF

J gene: TRBJ1-5
V gene: TRBV3-1/TRBV3-2
CDR3 protein: CASSQVDRGLSNQPQHF

J gene: TRBJ1-6
V gene: TRBV5-4
CDR3 protein: CASSLPVPGEGAAGNSPLHF

J gene: TRBJ2-5
V gene: TRBV6-5
CDR3 protein: CASSNGGTRRETQYF

J gene: TRBJ1-4
V gene: TRBV9
CDR3 protein: CASSRGGTNEKLFF

J gene: TRBJ2-3
V gene: TRBV25-1
CDR3 protein: CASRQAGAPQYF

J gene: TRBJ1-1
V gene: TRBV6-2/TRBV6-3
CDR3 protein: CASSRGPRILNTEAFF

J gene: TRBJ2-7
V gene: TRBV28
CDR3 protein: CASSPFTGNRDEQYF

J gene: TRBJ2-1
V gene: TRBV7-2
CDR3 protein: CASSLVPVSSSYNEQFF

J gene: TRBJ1-1
V gene: TRBV28
CDR3 protein: CASRDSHNTEAFF

J gene: TRBJ1-2
V gene: TRBV25-1
CDR3 protein: CASSEFKGAEGGYTF

J gene: TRBJ1-1
V gene: TRBV13
CDR3 protein: CASSLRGFGTEAFF

J gene: TRBJ1-4
V gene: TRBV10-3
CDR3 protein: CAISERQGGEKLFF